Included here is one T cell receptor (beta chain) sequence, with context. The antigen is unknown. This entry belongs to a study of brain T cells in children with intractable seizures. The method was immunoSEQ multiplex PCR; TCRdb's version includes in-frame clones alone and lacks a portion of them. This sample has fewer than 150,000 clones; 85% to 95% occur once, and the top ten carry around 4%. The CDR3 spans 13 residues. V was clipped by 6 bases and J by 2 bases, with 10 bases between them. In germline, CDR1 is MGHDK, CDR2 SYGVNS. Points from the study as a whole: Patients' HCMV serostatus was unknown; virus specificity rests on CDR3 similarity alone.

The chain joins TRBV25-1 to TRBJ2-5; maybe TRBD1 (6 bases). This sample comprised peripheral blood, obtained at surgery. This sequence originates from a boy in the first two years of life with hemimegalencephaly and intractable seizures. CDR3 in DNA: TGTGCCAGCAGCCGACAGGCTCAAGAGACCCAGTACTTC. As protein: CASSRQAQETQYF.